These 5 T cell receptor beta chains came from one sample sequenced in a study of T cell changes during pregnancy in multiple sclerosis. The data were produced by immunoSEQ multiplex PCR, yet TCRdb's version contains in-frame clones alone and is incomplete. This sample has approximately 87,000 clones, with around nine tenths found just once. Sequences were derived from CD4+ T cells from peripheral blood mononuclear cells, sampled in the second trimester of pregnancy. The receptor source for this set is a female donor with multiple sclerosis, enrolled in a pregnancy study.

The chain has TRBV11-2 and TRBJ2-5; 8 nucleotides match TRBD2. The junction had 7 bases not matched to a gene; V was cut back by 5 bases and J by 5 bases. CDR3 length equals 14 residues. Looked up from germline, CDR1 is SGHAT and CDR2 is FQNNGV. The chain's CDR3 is CASSPAGDGETQYF. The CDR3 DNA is TGTGCCAGCAGCCCAGCGGGAGACGGGGAGACCCAGTACTTC.

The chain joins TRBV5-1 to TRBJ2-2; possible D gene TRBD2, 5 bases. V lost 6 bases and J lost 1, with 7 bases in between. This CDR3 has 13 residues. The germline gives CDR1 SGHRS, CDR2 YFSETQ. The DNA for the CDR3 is TGCGCCAGCAACAGCGGGAACACCGGGGAGCTGTTTTTT. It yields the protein CASNSGNTGELFF.

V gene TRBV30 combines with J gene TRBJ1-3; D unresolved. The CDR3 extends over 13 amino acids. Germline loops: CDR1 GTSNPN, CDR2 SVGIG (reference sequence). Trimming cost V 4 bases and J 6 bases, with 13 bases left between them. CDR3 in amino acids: CAWNYPIANTIYF. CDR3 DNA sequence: TGTGCCTGGAATTACCCTATCGCAAACACCATATATTTT. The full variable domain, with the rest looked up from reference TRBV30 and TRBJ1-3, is SQTIHQWPATLVQPVGSPLSLECTVEGTSNPNLYWYRQAAGRGLQLLFYSVGIGQISSEVPQNLSASRPQDRQFILSSKKLLLSDSGFYLCAWNYPIANTIYFGEGSWLTVV.

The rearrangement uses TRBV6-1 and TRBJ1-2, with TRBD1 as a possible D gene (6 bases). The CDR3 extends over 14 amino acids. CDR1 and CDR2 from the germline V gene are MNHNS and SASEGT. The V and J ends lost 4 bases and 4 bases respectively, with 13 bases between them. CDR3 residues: CASSVLSDSYGYTF. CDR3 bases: TGTGCCAGCAGTGTCCTCTCGGACAGCTATGGCTACACCTTC.

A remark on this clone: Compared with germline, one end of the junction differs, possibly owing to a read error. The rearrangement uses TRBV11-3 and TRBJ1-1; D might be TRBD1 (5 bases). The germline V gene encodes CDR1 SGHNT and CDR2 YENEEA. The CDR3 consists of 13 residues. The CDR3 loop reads CASSLEGNAEAFF. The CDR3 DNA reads TGTGCCAGCAGCCTGGAGGGGAACGCTGAAGCTTTCTTT.